This T cell receptor beta chain was identified in a study of T-cell reconstitution after alpha-beta-depleted transplantation in children. Findings of the study overall: One year post-transplant, T-cell counts and diversity were largely derived from T cells produced anew.

During its preparation, the TCRbeta library received unique molecular identifiers. TCRdb itself ran the PCR reads through MiXCR, one entry per CDR3 protein. The sample contains more than 300,000 distinct CDR3 sequences, around 15% of which appear only once. The V gene's germline CDR1 is MNHEY and CDR2 SMNVEV (reference sequence). The V end lost 3 bases, the J end lost 6 bases, and 21 bases lay between the germline ends. The CDR3 sequence is 17 residues long. This clonotype was detected a few times. The antigen remains undetermined. The TCR was taken from a male patient between 2 and 15 years old who had a stem cell transplant for acute lymphoblastic leukemia, so the T cells may come from the graft donor. Here the sequenced sample was PBMCs, mostly from graft donor cells, taken 360 days after TCRalphabeta/CD19-depleted stem cell transplant. This sequence joins TRBV27 and TRBJ2-1; D perhaps matches TRBD1 (5 bases). DNA for the CDR3: TGTGCCAGCAGTTTGCAGGGTCGGCAGGGTGGGATCAATGAGCAGTTCTTC. Translating it yields CASSLQGRQGGINEQFF.